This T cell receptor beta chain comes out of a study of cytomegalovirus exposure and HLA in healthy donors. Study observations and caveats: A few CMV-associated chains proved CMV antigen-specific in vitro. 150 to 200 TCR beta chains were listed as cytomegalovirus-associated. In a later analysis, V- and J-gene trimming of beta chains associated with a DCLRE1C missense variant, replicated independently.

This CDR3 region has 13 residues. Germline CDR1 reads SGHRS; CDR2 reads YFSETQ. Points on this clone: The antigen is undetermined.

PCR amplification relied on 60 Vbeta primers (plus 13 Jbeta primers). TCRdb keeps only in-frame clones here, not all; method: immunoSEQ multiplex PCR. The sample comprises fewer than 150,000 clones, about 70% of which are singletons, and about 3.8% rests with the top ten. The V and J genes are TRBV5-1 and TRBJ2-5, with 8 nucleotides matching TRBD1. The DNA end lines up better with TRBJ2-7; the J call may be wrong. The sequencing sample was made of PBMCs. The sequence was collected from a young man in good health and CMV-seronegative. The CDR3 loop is CASSEGQVYEQYF. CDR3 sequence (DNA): TGCGCCAGCAGCGAGGGACAGGTCTACGAGCAGTACTTC.